The T cell receptor beta chain under discussion was sequenced for a study of blood T cell repertoires in COVID-19 (dated by TCRdb to the early 2020s). Notes on the research overall: The collaborator samples originated in the United States, Italy and Spain and spanned the acute and convalescent phases of COVID-19. The material from the prospective study consisted of cDNA or gDNA derived from T cells, B-cell-depleted T cells, or PBMCs. The dataset comprised deeply sampled blood TCRbeta repertoires from subjects exposed to, actively infected with, or recovered from COVID-19. A freely available public database, intended as a resource for researchers studying the immune response to SARS-CoV-2, is where the repertoires were released. The samples were drawn from two sources: the first 160 participants of the ongoing ImmuneRACE study, and 1,200 or so subjects contributed by 6 global collaborators. The sample metadata nearly always contained a de-identified subject ID, COVID-19 status, age in years and sex. Where available, HLA class I and class II types were taken from metadata supplied by the sample provider and were not determined by assay-based typing.

With regard to this clone: This receptor's antigen is unknown. No much larger clone exists at a distance of one base, and base qualities are not known.

Per the germline V gene, SGHVS is the CDR1 and FQNEAQ is the CDR2. Trimming costs V 5 bases and J 4 bases, and their ends lie 15 bases apart. Taken from cysteine to phenylalanine, the CDR3 has 15 residues. The DNA shown is the 45-base CDR3, in frame from base 1. Overall study outcomes, separate from this receptor: How much clinical and demographic metadata was included differed by source and by participant, and the metadata was provided uncurated.

The immunoSEQ Assay, a bias-controlled multiplex PCR, was used to amplify TCRbeta CDR3 regions from genomic DNA. The published analysis was carried out like this. The number of nucleated cells in each sample was estimated from the amplification of reference gene primers within the assay. To quantify the absolute abundance of each unique TCRbeta CDR3 rearrangement, sequence reads were collapsed and filtered. For each sample, productive Simpson clonality was calculated as the square root of Simpson's diversity index over productive rearrangements. The immuneACCESS repertoire file appears here via TCRdb, limited to in-frame rearrangements. These files lack a portion of the clones; in checked studies, under half of the deficit traces to unresolved V genes, and the cause of the others is not known. V and J calls and clone size come straight from that table; D and trimming were deduced from the DNA. The sample records around 80,000 clones, 75% to 85% of which are singletons. Around 4.8% of the sample goes to the ten largest clones.

The collaborating institutions used their own protocols to collect whole blood in K2EDTA tubes. For TCRbeta analysis, collaborators shipped samples as frozen whole blood, isolated PBMCs, or DNA extracted from either of those sample types. Input material: peripheral blood. This chain is built from TRBV7-8 and TRBJ1-5; TRBD1 is a possible D gene, resting on 5 matching bases. This TCR came from a woman in her 70s with acute or convalescent COVID-19. Here the CDR3 is given as CASSKQELGNQPQHF. Read as DNA, the sequence is TGTGCCAGCAGCAAACAGGAGCTTGGGAATCAGCCCCAGCATTTT.